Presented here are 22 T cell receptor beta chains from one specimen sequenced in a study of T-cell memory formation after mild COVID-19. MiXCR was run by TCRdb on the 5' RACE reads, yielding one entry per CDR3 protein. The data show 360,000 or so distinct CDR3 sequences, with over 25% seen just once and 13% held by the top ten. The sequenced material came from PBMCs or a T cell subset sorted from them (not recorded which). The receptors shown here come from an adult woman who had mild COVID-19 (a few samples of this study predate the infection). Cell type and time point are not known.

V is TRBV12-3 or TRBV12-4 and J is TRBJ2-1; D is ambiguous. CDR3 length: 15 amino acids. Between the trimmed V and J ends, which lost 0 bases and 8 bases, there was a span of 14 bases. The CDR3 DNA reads TGTGCCAGCAGTTTAGCGGGGTCCATGGATTATGAGCAGTTCTTC. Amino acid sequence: CASSLAGSMDYEQFF.

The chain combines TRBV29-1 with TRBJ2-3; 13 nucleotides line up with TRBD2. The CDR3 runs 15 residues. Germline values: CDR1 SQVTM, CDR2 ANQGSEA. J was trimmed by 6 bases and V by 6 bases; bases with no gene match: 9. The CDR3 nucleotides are TGCAGCGTACCGGGACTAGCGGGACCGACTGATACGCAGTATTTT. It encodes CSVPGLAGPTDTQYF.

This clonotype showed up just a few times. This CDR3 reads CASSPQGSNSPLHF. The CDR3 DNA follows: TGTGCCAGCAGCCCACAGGGTTCCAATTCACCCCTCCACTTT. The genes are TRBV7-9 and TRBJ1-6; TRBD1 might be the D (6 bases). Trimming cost V 5 bases and J 7 bases, with 12 bases left between them. CDR1 SEHNR and CDR2 FQNEAQ come from the germline V gene (reference sequence). This CDR3 contains 14 residues.

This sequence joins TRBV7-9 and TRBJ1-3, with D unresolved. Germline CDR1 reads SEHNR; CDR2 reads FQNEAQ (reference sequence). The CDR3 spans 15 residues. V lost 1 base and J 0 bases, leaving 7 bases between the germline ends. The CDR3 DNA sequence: TGTGCCAGCAGCTTAGGCCAGTACTCTGGAAACACCATATATTTT. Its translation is CASSLGQYSGNTIYF.

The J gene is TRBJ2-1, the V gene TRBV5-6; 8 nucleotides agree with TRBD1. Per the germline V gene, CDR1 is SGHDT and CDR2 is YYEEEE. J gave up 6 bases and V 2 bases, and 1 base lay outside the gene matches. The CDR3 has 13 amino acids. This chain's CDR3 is CASSFGQGNEQFF. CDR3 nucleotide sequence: TGTGCCAGCAGCTTCGGACAGGGCAATGAGCAGTTCTTC.

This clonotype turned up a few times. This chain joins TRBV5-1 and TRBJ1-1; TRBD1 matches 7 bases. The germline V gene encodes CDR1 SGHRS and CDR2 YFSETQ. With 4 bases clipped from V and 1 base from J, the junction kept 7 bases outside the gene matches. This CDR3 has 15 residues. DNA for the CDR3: TGCGCCAGCAGCCCCAAGGGACAGCAGAACACTGAAGCTTTCTTT. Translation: CASSPKGQQNTEAFF.

As DNA, the CDR3 is TGTGCCAGCAGCCCTTTGGGCAGGGGGCCCACTGAAGCTTTCTTT. This sequence encodes CASSPLGRGPTEAFF. The J gene is TRBJ1-1, the V gene TRBV12-3 or TRBV12-4, with TRBD1 matching over 8 bases. The CDR3 covers 15 residues. Germline trimming cut 6 bases from V and 4 bases from J; bases unmatched to any gene: 10.

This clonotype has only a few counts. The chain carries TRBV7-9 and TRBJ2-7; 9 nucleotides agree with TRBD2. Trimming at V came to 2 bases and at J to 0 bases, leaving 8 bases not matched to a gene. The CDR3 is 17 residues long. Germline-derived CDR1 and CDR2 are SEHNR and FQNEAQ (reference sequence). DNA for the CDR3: TGTGCCAGCAGCTTAACCCCTCAGGGACTAGCCTCCTACGAGCAGTACTTC. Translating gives CASSLTPQGLASYEQYF.

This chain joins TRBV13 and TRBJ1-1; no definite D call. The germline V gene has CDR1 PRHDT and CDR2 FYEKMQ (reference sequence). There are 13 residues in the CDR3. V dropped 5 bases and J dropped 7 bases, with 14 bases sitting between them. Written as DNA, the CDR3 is TGTGCCAGCAGCCAATTGAGGGTGGATGAAGCTTTCTTT. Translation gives CASSQLRVDEAFF.

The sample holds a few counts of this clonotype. The CDR3: CASSKREPHDYNEQFF. Here the CDR3 DNA reads TGTGCCAGTAGTAAGCGGGAGCCCCACGATTACAATGAGCAGTTCTTC. This chain links TRBV19 with TRBJ2-1; 8 bases fit TRBD2. Germline values: CDR1 LNHDA, CDR2 SQIVND (reference sequence). The CDR3 spans 16 residues. Unmatched junction bases numbered 9, after V lost 4 bases and J lost 4 bases. The variable domain in full, completed from reference TRBV19 and TRBJ2-1, reads DGGITQSPKYLFRKEGQNVTLSCEQNLNHDAMYWYRQDPGQGLRLIYYSQIVNDFQKGDIAEGYSVSREKKESFPLTVTSAQKNPTAFYLCASSKREPHDYNEQFFGPGTRLTVL.

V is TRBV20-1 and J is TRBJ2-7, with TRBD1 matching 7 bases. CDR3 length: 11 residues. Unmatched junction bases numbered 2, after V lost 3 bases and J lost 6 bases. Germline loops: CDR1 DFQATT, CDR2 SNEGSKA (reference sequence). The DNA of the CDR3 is TGCAGTGCTAGCGACAGGGTCGAGCAGTACTTC. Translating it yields CSASDRVEQYF.

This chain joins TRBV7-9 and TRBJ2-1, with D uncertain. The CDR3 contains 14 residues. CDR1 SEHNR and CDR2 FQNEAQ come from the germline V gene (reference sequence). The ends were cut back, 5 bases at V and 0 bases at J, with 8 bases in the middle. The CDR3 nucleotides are TGTGCCAGCAGCCCCAGTAGCTCCTACAATGAGCAGTTCTTC. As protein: CASSPSSSYNEQFF.

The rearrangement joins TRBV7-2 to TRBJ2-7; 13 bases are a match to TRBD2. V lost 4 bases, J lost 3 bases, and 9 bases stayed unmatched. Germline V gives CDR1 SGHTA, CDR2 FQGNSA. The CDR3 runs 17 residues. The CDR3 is CASSSPGLAGKHYEQYF. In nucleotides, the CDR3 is TGTGCCAGCAGCTCTCCGGGACTAGCGGGGAAACACTACGAGCAGTACTTC.

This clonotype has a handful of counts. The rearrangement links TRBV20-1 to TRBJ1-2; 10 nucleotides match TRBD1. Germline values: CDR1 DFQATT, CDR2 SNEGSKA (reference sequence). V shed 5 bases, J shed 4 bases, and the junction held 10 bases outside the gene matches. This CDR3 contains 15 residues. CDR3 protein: CSAPNRDRGTYGYTF. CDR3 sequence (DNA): TGCAGTGCTCCTAACCGGGACAGGGGCACCTATGGCTACACCTTC.

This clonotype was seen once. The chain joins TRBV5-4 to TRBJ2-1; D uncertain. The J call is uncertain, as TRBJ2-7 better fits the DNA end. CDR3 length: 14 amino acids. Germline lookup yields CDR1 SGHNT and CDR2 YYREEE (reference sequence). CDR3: CASSFVPEYNEQYF. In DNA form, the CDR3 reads TGTGCCAGCAGCTTCGTTCCCGAATACAATGAGCAGTACTTC.

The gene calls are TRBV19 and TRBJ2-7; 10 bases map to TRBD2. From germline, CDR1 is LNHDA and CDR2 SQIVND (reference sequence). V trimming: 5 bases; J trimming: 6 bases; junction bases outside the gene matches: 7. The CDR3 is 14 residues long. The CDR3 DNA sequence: TGTGCCAGTAGTGCTAGCGGGAGTATCGGCGAGCAGTACTTC. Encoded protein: CASSASGSIGEQYF. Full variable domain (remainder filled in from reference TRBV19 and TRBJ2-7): DGGITQSPKYLFRKEGQNVTLSCEQNLNHDAMYWYRQDPGQGLRLIYYSQIVNDFQKGDIAEGYSVSREKKESFPLTVTSAQKNPTAFYLCASSASGSIGEQYFGPGTRLTVT.

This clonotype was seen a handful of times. The CDR3 sequence is CASSQSGLGSGRALVYNEQFF. The CDR3 DNA follows: TGCGCCAGCAGTCAATCGGGCCTTGGTAGCGGGAGGGCCCTCGTGTACAATGAGCAGTTCTTC. The chain recombines TRBV23-1 with TRBJ2-1, with 11 bases fitting TRBD2. TRBV23-1 is labeled an ORF, and its function is uncertain. This CDR3 region has 21 residues. J lost 4 bases, V lost 0 bases, and 17 bases had no gene match.

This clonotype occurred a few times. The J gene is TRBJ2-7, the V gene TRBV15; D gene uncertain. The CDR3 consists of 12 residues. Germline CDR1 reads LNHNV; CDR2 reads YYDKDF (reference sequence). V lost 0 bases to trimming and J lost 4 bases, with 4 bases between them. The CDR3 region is CATSREYYEQYF. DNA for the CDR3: TGTGCCACCAGCAGAGAATATTACGAGCAGTACTTC.

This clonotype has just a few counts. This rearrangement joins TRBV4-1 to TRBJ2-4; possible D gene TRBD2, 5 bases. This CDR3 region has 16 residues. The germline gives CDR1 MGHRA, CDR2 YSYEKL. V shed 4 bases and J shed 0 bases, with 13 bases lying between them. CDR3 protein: CASSPGRVVAKNIQYF. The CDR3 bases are TGCGCCAGCAGCCCGGGGAGAGTGGTAGCCAAAAACATTCAGTACTTC.

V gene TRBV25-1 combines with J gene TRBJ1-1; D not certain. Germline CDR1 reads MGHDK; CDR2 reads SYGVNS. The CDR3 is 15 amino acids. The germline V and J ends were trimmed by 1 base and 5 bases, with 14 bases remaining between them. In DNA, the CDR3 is TGTGCCAGCAGTGAATTGGGTGAAGGTACAACTGAAGCTTTCTTT. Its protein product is CASSELGEGTTEAFF.

CDR3 amino acids: CASSLINEAKAFF. CDR3 nucleotides: TGTGCCAGCAGCCTAATTAACGAGGCGAAGGCTTTCTTT. The V and J genes are TRBV11-2 and TRBJ1-1; D unclear. The CDR3 runs to 13 residues. The V and J ends lost 5 bases and 11 bases respectively, with 18 bases between them. The V gene's germline CDR1 is SGHAT and CDR2 FQNNGV.

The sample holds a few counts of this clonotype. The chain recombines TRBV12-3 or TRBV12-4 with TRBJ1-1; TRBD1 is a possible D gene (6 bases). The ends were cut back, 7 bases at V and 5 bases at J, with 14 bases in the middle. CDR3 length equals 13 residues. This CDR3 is CASTLIRGTEAFF. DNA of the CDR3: TGTGCCAGCACCCTCATTAGGGGGACTGAAGCTTTCTTT.